Listed here are 4 T cell receptor beta chains from one sample, sequenced in a study of patients and donors after allogeneic stem cell transplantation. TCRdb reprocessed the RT-PCR reads with MiXCR, giving one entry per CDR3 protein. The data contain 90,000 to 120,000 distinct CDR3 sequences, 35% of them singletons. The sequencing sample was made of blood, either unsorted or a sorted T cell fraction (not recorded which). The receptors stem from a human donor who was either an allogeneic HSCT recipient or a stem cell or donor lymphocyte infusion donor (not recorded which). It is not recorded whose cells these are; they may come from a transplant donor.

The chain recombines TRBV12-3 or TRBV12-4 with TRBJ2-5; D is possibly TRBD1 (5 bases). V lost 5 bases and J lost 5, with 9 bases in between. The CDR3 is 12 residues long. CDR3 sequence: CASSNPGETQYF. Here the CDR3 DNA reads TGTGCCAGCAGTAACCCAGGGGAGACCCAGTACTTC.

This clonotype turned up a few times. This chain connects TRBV20-1 to TRBJ1-5; TRBD1 might be the D (6 bases). CDR1 is DFQATT and CDR2 is SNEGSKA in the germline V gene (reference sequence). The CDR3 covers 13 residues. Trimming stripped 7 bases from V and 4 bases from J, with 14 bases between. CDR3 sequence: CSVLGGPNQPQHF. CDR3 DNA: TGCAGTGTCTTGGGGGGCCCGAATCAGCCCCAGCATTTT.

The chain couples TRBV27 to TRBJ1-1; 12 nucleotides agree with TRBD1. Trimming took 7 bases from V and 1 from J; bases not matched to a gene: 10. The CDR3 extends over 17 amino acids. The germline gives CDR1 MNHEY, CDR2 SMNVEV (reference sequence). The DNA of the CDR3 is TGTGCCAGCAATCCCAGGGACAGGGGGCTTGGGAACACTGAAGCTTTCTTT. Encoded protein: CASNPRDRGLGNTEAFF.

V is TRBV10-3 and J is TRBJ2-5; 7 nucleotides align to TRBD1. This CDR3 spans 13 amino acids. V shed 4 bases and J 4 bases; nucleotides not matched to a gene: 3. Germline V lookup: CDR1 ENHRY, CDR2 SYGVKD. This chain's CDR3 is CAISAYRGETQYF. CDR3 nucleotides: TGTGCCATCAGTGCGTACAGGGGAGAGACCCAGTACTTC.